This TCR beta chain came from a study of blood T cell repertoires in COVID-19. About the study: Samples representing acute and convalescent COVID-19 were sourced from the United States, Italy and Spain.

In the source study's methods: Estimated nucleated cell counts came from reference gene primer amplification. Clones were read by immunoSEQ multiplex PCR, and TCRdb kept only the in-frame ones, dropping some. V and J calls and clone size are as listed in that table; D and trimming were resolved from the DNA. This table holds about 330,000 clones, under 95% found once. Two consecutive negative NP/OP PCR tests, clearance, or resolved symptoms defined Cohort 3 recovery. V shed 7 bases, J shed 9 bases, and the junction held 14 bases outside the gene matches. The CDR3 is 15 residues long. Germline V CDR1 and CDR2: MNHEY, SVGAGI.

This sequence originates from a woman younger than 45 who had recovered from COVID-19. This chain links TRBV6-5 with TRBJ2-1; 8 nucleotides line up with TRBD1. Input material: PBMCs or T cells enriched from blood (not recorded which). The DNA of the CDR3 is TGTGCCAGCATCCAATCAGGGGGCCCCGGGGGTGAGCAGTTCTTC. Its protein product is CASIQSGGPGGEQFF.